These T cell receptor beta chains were read from a single sample in a study of CD8 T cells in Susac syndrome. MiXCR, run by TCRdb on the immunoSEQ multiplex PCR reads, gives a single entry per CDR3 protein. The sample yields hundreds of thousands of distinct CDR3 sequences, 90% to 95% seen once. Source material: CD8+ T cells from PBMCs. The receptors stem from a human donor with multiple sclerosis. CDR3s include the opening cysteine and the closing phenylalanine or tryptophan. The D gene is left open where the match is weak. Part of the rows lack a size; the others show once, few, many or a class for expanded clones.

J: TRBJ1-1
size: .
V: TRBV30
D: TRBD1
CDR3: CAWTLDRGTEAFF
DNA: TGTGCCTGGACCCTCGACAGGGGAACTGAAGCTTTCTTT

J: TRBJ1-2
size: once
V: TRBV12-3/TRBV12-4
D: TRBD1
CDR3: CASSFLTGSAGYTF
DNA: TGTGCCAGCAGTTTCTTGACAGGGAGTGCTGGCTACACCTTC

J: TRBJ1-1
size: .
V: TRBV2
D: TRBD1
CDR3: CASLFGTGGTEAFF
DNA: TGTGCCAGCCTCTTTGGGACAGGGGGTACTGAAGCTTTCTTT

J: TRBJ2-7
size: .
V: TRBV7-9
D: TRBD1
CDR3: CASSLVPDRAYEQYF
DNA: TGTGCCAGCAGCTTAGTCCCAGACAGGGCCTACGAGCAGTACTTC

J: TRBJ2-7
size: .
V: TRBV4-2
D: .
CDR3: CASALGQDSYEQYF
DNA: TGTGCCAGCGCACTAGGGCAGGATTCCTACGAGCAGTACTTC

J: TRBJ2-1
size: .
V: TRBV30
D: .
CDR3: CAWRDGDPPYNEQFF
DNA: TGTGCCTGGAGAGATGGTGATCCCCCCTACAATGAGCAGTTCTTC

J: TRBJ2-3
size: .
V: TRBV30
D: .
CDR3: CAWGLTGTDTQYF
DNA: TGTGCCTGGGGCTTGACAGGCACAGATACGCAGTATTTT

J: TRBJ2-7
size: .
V: TRBV6-6
D: .
CDR3: CASSPGLELSYEQYF
DNA: TGTGCCAGCAGTCCCGGACTGGAACTCTCCTACGAGCAGTACTTC

J: TRBJ2-7
size: .
V: TRBV6-2/TRBV6-3
D: TRBD2
CDR3: CASSYPGTSDPYEQYF
DNA: TGTGCCAGCAGTTACCCGGGGACTAGCGACCCCTACGAGCAGTACTTC

J: TRBJ2-1
size: .
V: TRBV29-1
D: .
CDR3: CSVAVLLDSYEQFF
DNA: TGCAGCGTTGCCGTCCTTTTAGACAGCTATGAGCAGTTCTTC

J: TRBJ2-3
size: .
V: TRBV7-2
D: TRBD2
CDR3: CASSLIRLAGGLTDTQYF
DNA: TGTGCCAGCAGCTTAATTCGACTAGCGGGAGGACTAACAGATACGCAGTATTTT

J: TRBJ1-1
size: .
V: TRBV12-3/TRBV12-4
D: .
CDR3: CASSFTGRGPEAFF
DNA: TGTGCCAGCAGCTTCACAGGGAGAGGGCCTGAAGCTTTCTTT

J: TRBJ2-7
size: .
V: TRBV28
D: TRBD2
CDR3: CASSEAGGEKPYEQYF
DNA: TGTGCCAGCAGTGAAGCGGGAGGGGAAAAACCCTACGAGCAGTACTTC

J: TRBJ2-2
size: .
V: TRBV7-6
D: .
CDR3: CASSLSPGVTGELFF
DNA: TGTGCCAGCAGCTTGTCTCCCGGGGTCACCGGGGAGCTGTTTTTT

J: TRBJ1-2
size: .
V: TRBV6-2/TRBV6-3
D: .
CDR3: CASSLDPRHGYTF
DNA: TGTGCCAGCAGTTTGGACCCCAGGCATGGCTACACCTTC

J: TRBJ2-3
size: .
V: TRBV3-1
D: TRBD2
CDR3: CASSQEWTSGARGTDTQYF
DNA: TGTGCCAGCAGCCAGGAATGGACTAGCGGGGCTAGGGGGACAGATACGCAGTATTTT

J: TRBJ1-1
size: .
V: TRBV18
D: .
CDR3: CASSPNAGRNTEAFF
DNA: TGTGCCAGCTCACCTAATGCGGGTAGGAACACTGAAGCTTTCTTT

J: TRBJ1-1
size: .
V: TRBV5-1
D: .
CDR3: CASSLASGIVRPEPNTEAFF
DNA: TGCGCCAGCAGCTTGGCCTCTGGGATTGTTAGGCCAGAGCCTAACACTGAAGCTTTCTTT

J: TRBJ2-3
size: .
V: TRBV19
D: .
CDR3: CASISVGTDTQYF
DNA: TGTGCCAGTATCTCCGTGGGCACAGATACGCAGTATTTT